Listed here are 18 T cell receptor beta chains from one sample, sequenced in a study of cytomegalovirus exposure and HLA in healthy donors. Both 60 Vbeta primers and 13 Jbeta primers went into the PCR. Sequencing used immunoSEQ multiplex PCR; TCRdb keeps in-frame clones, though not all of them. Found here are around 150,000 clones, around 79% of them singletons; the top ten hold 3.5%. Specimen: PBMCs. Source of these receptors: a human donor in good health.

The chain combines TRBV7-9 with TRBJ2-7; D might be TRBD1 (6 bases). Germline V gene data show CDR1 as SEHNR and CDR2 as FQNEAQ (reference sequence). The CDR3 consists of 14 residues. V was clipped by 5 bases and J by 4 bases, with 15 bases between them. In nucleotides, the CDR3 is TGTGCCAGCAGCCCTTGGACAGAAAATTACGAGCAGTACTTC. Protein product: CASSPWTENYEQYF.

The J gene is TRBJ2-1, the V gene TRBV6-4, with 8 bases lining up with TRBD2. The CDR3 runs 15 residues. V was clipped by 2 bases and J by 8 bases; unmatched bases: 8. Germline-derived CDR1 and CDR2 are MRHNA and SNTAGT. CDR3 sequence: CASSDIGGGIYEQFF. In nucleotides, the CDR3 is TGTGCCAGCAGTGACATAGGCGGGGGGATTTATGAGCAGTTCTTC.

V usage is TRBV29-1 and J usage is TRBJ2-1; the D gene is possibly TRBD1 (5 bases). Trimming stripped 2 bases from V and 3 bases from J, with 8 bases between. The CDR3 spans 13 residues. From germline, CDR1 is SQVTM and CDR2 ANQGSEA. The CDR3 nucleotides are TGCAGCGTTGAAAGGCAGGGCTACAATGAGCAGTTCTTC. Protein product: CSVERQGYNEQFF.

The chain employs TRBV15 and TRBJ2-7, with D uncertain. Trimming cost V 1 base and J 3 bases, with 7 bases left between them. Germline V lookup: CDR1 LNHNV, CDR2 YYDKDF (reference sequence). CDR3 length: 13 amino acids. CDR3 protein: CATSRGDFYEQYF. The CDR3 DNA reads as TGTGCCACCAGCAGAGGTGACTTCTACGAGCAGTACTTC.

This chain uses TRBV19 with TRBJ2-2; 7 bases fit TRBD1. Trimming cost V 4 bases and J 4 bases; bases outside gene matches: 18. Germline V gene lookup returns CDR1 LNHDA and CDR2 SQIVND (reference sequence). CDR3 length: 19 amino acids. The CDR3 DNA reads as TGTGCCAGTAGTAGCCGAAGGGGCGCGGCAGGGGGTTCCACCGGGGAGCTGTTTTTT. This encodes CASSSRRGAAGGSTGELFF.

The chain uses TRBV7-9 and TRBJ1-1; a possible D gene is TRBD1 (6 bases). Germline values: CDR1 SEHNR, CDR2 FQNEAQ (reference sequence). Trimming pared 2 bases from V and 1 base from J, leaving 11 bases between. The CDR3 covers 15 residues. CDR3 sequence reads: CASSLTQGQNTEAFF. The CDR3 DNA reads as TGTGCCAGCAGCTTAACACAGGGTCAGAACACTGAAGCTTTCTTT.

J is TRBJ2-3 and V is TRBV5-1; 7 nucleotides line up with TRBD2. V gave up 0 bases and J gave up 6 bases; unmatched junction bases: 4. This CDR3 spans 14 amino acids. The germline V gene encodes CDR1 SGHRS and CDR2 YFSETQ. In DNA, the CDR3 is TGCGCCAGCAGCTTGGCGGGGGGAGCCGATACGCAGTATTTT. It translates to CASSLAGGADTQYF. The complete variable domain, with remaining parts taken from reference TRBV5-1 and TRBJ2-3, reads KAGVTQTPRYLIKTRGQQVTLSCSPISGHRSVSWYQQTPGQGLQFLFEYFSETQRNKGNFPGRFSGRQFSNSRSEMNVSTLELGDSALYLCASSLAGGADTQYFGPGTRLTVL.

The chain recombines TRBV6-7 with TRBJ1-2; D gene uncertain. TRBV6-7 is known as an ORF, though its function is uncertain. Trimming cost V 8 bases and J 8 bases, with 18 bases left between them. This CDR3 spans 13 amino acids. CDR3 bases: TGTGCCAGCCTTTTGGAGAGACTATTAGGCTACACCTTC. Translated, it gives CASLLERLLGYTF.

The chain links TRBV27 to TRBJ2-2; D might be TRBD1 (6 bases). Deletions cut 6 bases from V and 0 bases from J, with 11 bases between. From germline, CDR1 is MNHEY and CDR2 SMNVEV (reference sequence). The CDR3 loop spans 15 amino acids. CDR3 residues: CASRTDSPNTGELFF. The CDR3 region has the DNA TGTGCCAGCAGGACGGACAGCCCGAACACCGGGGAGCTGTTTTTT.

J is TRBJ2-1 and V is TRBV11-3; the match to TRBD1 covers 8 bases. There are 15 residues in the CDR3. The V segment lost 4 bases and the J segment 5 bases; nucleotides outside the gene matches: 7. CDR1 is SGHNT, CDR2 YENEEA, per germline. CDR3 sequence: CASSSPGGGHNEQFF. The CDR3 nucleotides are TGTGCCAGCAGCTCACCAGGGGGCGGCCACAATGAGCAGTTCTTC.

This clone was picked up a small number of times. This chain connects TRBV28 to TRBJ2-7; 10 positions match TRBD2. Losses at the gene ends were 1 base for V and 10 bases for J; bases not matched to a gene: 16. This CDR3 region has 17 residues. The germline V gene encodes CDR1 MDHEN and CDR2 SYDVKM. This CDR3 is CASSLLAPDSSGRLQYF. DNA for the CDR3: TGTGCCAGCAGTTTATTGGCCCCTGATAGTAGCGGGAGGCTTCAGTACTTC.

V is TRBV19 and J is TRBJ2-1; 8 bases are shared with TRBD2. CDR1 and CDR2 from the germline V gene are LNHDA and SQIVND (reference sequence). V gave up 3 bases and J gave up 8 bases; unmatched junction bases: 12. This CDR3 is 16 amino acids long. The CDR3 loop reads CASSMRTASGPHEQFF. The CDR3 DNA is TGTGCCAGTAGTATGCGTACGGCTAGCGGGCCGCATGAGCAGTTCTTC.

This clone was picked up one time. The chain combines TRBV4-3 with TRBJ1-2; TRBD1 matches 11 bases. With V trimmed by 4 bases and J by 7 bases, 11 bases remained unmatched. Germline V lookup: CDR1 LGHNA, CDR2 YSLEER. The CDR3 covers 16 residues. CDR3 sequence (DNA): TGCGCCAGCAGCCCCGGGACAGGGGGGAGTCCAAGTGGCTACACCTTC. Residues: CASSPGTGGSPSGYTF.

The J gene is TRBJ1-6, the V gene TRBV7-2, with TRBD1 matching 7 bases. V lost 5 bases to trimming and J lost 5 bases; unmatched junction nucleotides: 12. Germline CDR1 reads SGHTA; CDR2 reads FQGNSA. The length of the CDR3 is 17 residues. The CDR3 DNA reads as TGTGCCAGCAGCCGCTTTTTCCCCGGGACAGATAATTCACCCCTCCACTTT. This codes for CASSRFFPGTDNSPLHF.

This sequence joins TRBV5-4 and TRBJ1-2, with D possibly being TRBD1 (5 bases). Deletions cut 4 bases from V and 4 bases from J, with 11 bases between. CDR3 length: 13 residues. The V gene's germline CDR1 is SGHNT and CDR2 YYREEE (reference sequence). CDR3: CASSMGGVYGYTF. The CDR3 DNA is TGTGCCAGCAGCATGGGGGGGGTCTATGGCTACACCTTC. The variable domain in full, with the rest retrieved from reference TRBV5-4 and TRBJ1-2, is ETGVTQSPTHLIKTRGQQVTLRCSSQSGHNTVSWYQQALGQGPQFIFQYYREEENGRGNFPPRFSGLQFPNYSSELNVNALELDDSALYLCASSMGGVYGYTFGSGTRLTVV.

V gene TRBV4-1 combines with J gene TRBJ2-4, with D unclear. Germline values: CDR1 MGHRA, CDR2 YSYEKL. V lost 1 base, J lost 4 bases, and 5 bases lay in between. The CDR3 consists of 13 residues. CDR3 bases: TGCGCCAGCAGCCAAGTTCAGAAAAACATTCAGTACTTC. Protein sequence: CASSQVQKNIQYF.

The gene calls are TRBV19 and TRBJ1-2, with 7 bases fitting TRBD1. CDR3 size: 14 residues. Losses at the gene ends were 5 bases for V and 0 bases for J; bases not matched to a gene: 3. Germline CDR1 is LNHDA and CDR2 is SQIVND (reference sequence). In nucleotides, the CDR3 is TGTGCCAGTAGTCCGGGGACAGCTAACTATGGCTACACCTTC. Its protein is CASSPGTANYGYTF. Combining the CDR3 with reference TRBV19 and TRBJ1-2 gives the whole variable domain DGGITQSPKYLFRKEGQNVTLSCEQNLNHDAMYWYRQDPGQGLRLIYYSQIVNDFQKGDIAEGYSVSREKKESFPLTVTSAQKNPTAFYLCASSPGTANYGYTFGSGTRLTVV.

This sequence joins TRBV7-2 and TRBJ1-2; a possible D gene is TRBD1 (6 bases). The CDR3 loop spans 16 amino acids. The V gene's germline CDR1 is SGHTA and CDR2 FQGNSA. Trimming stripped 1 base from V and 2 bases from J, with 14 bases between. This CDR3 reads CASSLVGGAANYGYTF. In DNA form, the CDR3 reads TGTGCCAGCAGCTTAGTAGGGGGGGCGGCGAACTATGGCTACACCTTC. Full variable domain (remainder filled in from reference TRBV7-2 and TRBJ1-2): GAGVSQSPSNKVTEKGKDVELRCDPISGHTALYWYRQSLGQGLEFLIYFQGNSAPDKSGLPSDRFSAERTGGSVSTLTIQRTQQEDSAVYLCASSLVGGAANYGYTFGSGTRLTVV.